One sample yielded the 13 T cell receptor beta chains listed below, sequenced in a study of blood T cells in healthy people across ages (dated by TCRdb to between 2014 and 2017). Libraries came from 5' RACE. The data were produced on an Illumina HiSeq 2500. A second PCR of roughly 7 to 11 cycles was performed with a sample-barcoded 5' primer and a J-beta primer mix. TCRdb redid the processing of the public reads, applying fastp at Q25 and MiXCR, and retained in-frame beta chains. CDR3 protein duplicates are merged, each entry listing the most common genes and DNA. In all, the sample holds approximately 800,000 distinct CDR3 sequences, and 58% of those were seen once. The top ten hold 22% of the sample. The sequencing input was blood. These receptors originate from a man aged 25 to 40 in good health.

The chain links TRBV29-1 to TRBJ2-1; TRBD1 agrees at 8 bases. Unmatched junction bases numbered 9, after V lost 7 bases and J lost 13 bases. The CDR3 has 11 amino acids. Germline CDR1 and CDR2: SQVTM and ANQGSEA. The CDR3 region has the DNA TGCAGCGCTACCACAGGGACAGGCCAGTTCTTC. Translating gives CSATTGTGQFF.

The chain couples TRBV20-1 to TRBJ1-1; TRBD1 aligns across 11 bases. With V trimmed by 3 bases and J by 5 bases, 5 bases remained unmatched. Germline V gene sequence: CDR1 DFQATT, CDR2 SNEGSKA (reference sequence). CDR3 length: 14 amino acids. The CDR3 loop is CSASRTGGGTEAFF. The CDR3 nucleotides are TGCAGTGCTAGCAGGACAGGGGGCGGTACTGAAGCTTTCTTT.

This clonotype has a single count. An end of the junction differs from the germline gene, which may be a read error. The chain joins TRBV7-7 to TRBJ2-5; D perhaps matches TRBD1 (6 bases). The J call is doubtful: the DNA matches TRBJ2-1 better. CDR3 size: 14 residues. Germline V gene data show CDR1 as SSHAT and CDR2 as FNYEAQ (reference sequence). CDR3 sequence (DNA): TGTGCTAGCAGCCCCACAGGGAACCAAGAGACCCAGTTCTTC. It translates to CASSPTGNQETQFF.

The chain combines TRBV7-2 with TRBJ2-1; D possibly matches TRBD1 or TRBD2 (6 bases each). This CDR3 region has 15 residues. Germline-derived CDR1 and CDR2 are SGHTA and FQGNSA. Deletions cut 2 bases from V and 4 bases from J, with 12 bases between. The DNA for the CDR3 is TGTGCCAGCAGCTTATTTGGGGGGCGGTACAATGAGCAGTTCTTC. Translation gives CASSLFGGRYNEQFF.

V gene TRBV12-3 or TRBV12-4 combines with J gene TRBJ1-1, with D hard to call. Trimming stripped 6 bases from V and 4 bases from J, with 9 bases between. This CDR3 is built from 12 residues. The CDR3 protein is CASSPISTEAFF. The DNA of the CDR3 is TGTGCCAGCAGCCCTATATCCACTGAAGCTTTCTTT.

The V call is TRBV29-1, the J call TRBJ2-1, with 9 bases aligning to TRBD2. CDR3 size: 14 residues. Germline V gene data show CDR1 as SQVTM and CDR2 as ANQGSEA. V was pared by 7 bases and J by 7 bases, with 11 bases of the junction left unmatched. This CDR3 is CSGKEAGGSNEQFF. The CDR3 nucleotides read TGCAGCGGGAAAGAGGCGGGGGGGTCGAATGAGCAGTTCTTC.

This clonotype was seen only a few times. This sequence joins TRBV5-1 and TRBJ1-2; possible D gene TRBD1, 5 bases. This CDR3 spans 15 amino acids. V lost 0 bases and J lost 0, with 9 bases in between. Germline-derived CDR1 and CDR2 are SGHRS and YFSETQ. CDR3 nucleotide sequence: TGCGCCAGCAGCTTGGAGGACAACGCTAACTATGGCTACACCTTC. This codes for CASSLEDNANYGYTF.

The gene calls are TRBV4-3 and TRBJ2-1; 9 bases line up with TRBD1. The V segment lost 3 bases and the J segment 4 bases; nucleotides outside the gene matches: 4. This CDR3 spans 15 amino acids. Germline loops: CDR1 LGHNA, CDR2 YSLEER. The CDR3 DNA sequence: TGCGCCAGCAGCCACCGGGACAGGGATTACAATGAGCAGTTCTTC. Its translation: CASSHRDRDYNEQFF.

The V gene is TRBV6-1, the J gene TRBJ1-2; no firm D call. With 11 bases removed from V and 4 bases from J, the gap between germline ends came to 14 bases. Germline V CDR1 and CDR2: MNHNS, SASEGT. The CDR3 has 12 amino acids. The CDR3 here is CAGDLDGYGYTF. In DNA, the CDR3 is TGTGCCGGGGATTTGGACGGCTATGGCTACACCTTC.

The CDR3 region has the DNA TGCAGCGTTGTCCTCCCAGGGTTTACACAAGAGACCCAGTACTTC. Translated: CSVVLPGFTQETQYF. The chain recombines TRBV29-1 with TRBJ2-5; the D gene is possibly TRBD1 (5 bases). The V and J ends lost 4 bases and 2 bases respectively, with 17 bases between them. Germline V gene lookup returns CDR1 SQVTM and CDR2 ANQGSEA. This CDR3 contains 15 residues.

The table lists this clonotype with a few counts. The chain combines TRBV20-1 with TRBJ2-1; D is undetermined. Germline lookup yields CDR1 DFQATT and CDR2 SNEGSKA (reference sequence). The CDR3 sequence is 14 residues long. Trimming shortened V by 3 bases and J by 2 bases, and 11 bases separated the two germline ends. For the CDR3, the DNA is TGCAGTGCTAGTTACGGACCGGCCTACAATGAGCAGTTCTTC. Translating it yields CSASYGPAYNEQFF.

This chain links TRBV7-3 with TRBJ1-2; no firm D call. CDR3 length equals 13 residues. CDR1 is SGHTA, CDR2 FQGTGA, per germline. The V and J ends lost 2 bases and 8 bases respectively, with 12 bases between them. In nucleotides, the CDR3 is TGTGCCAGCAGCTTAGACCGTAACCTCGGCTACACCTTC. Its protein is CASSLDRNLGYTF.

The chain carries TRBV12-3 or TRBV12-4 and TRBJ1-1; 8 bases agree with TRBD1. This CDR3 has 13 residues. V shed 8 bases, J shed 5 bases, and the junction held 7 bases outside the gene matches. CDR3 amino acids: CASGQGAWTEAFF. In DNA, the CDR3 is TGTGCCAGCGGTCAGGGGGCATGGACTGAAGCTTTCTTT.